The 26 T cell receptor beta chains in this list originate from one sample, sequenced in a study of CXCR3-negative and CXCR3-positive naive CD8 T cells. The study, taken as a whole, reports: TRB CDR3s were more hydrophobic in CXCR3-positive than in CXCR3-negative naive cells.

In preparing the TRB cDNA libraries, 5' RACE with UMI labels was used. For each CDR3 protein, TCRdb gives one entry from its re-call of the 5' RACE reads, without DNA. This listing includes more than 80,000 distinct CDR3 sequences. These receptors have no identified antigens. The sample was naive CXCR3+ CD8+ T cells from blood. Subset noted: CD45RO-CCR7+CD27+CD95- naive CD8+ T cells expressing CXCR3 (TNR3+). All receptors derive from a human donor in good health. Some clones in this sample may be carry-over from other donors' samples.

V and J are TRBV18 and TRBJ2-1; TCRdb reports TRBD1, a call that lacks DNA to check it against. CDR3 length: 17 residues. CDR1 KGHSH and CDR2 LQKENI come from the germline V gene. CDR3 residues: CASHLEAGATPYNEQFF. The complete variable domain, with remaining parts taken from reference TRBV18 and TRBJ2-1, reads NAGVMQNPRHLVRRRGQEARLRCSPMKGHSHVYWYRQLPEEGLKFMVYLQKENIIDESGMPKERFSAEFPKEGPSILRIQQVVRGDSAAYFCASHLEAGATPYNEQFFGPGTRLTVL.

This chain uses TRBV28 with TRBJ2-7; as DNA is missing, the TRBD1 call by TCRdb cannot be tested. Germline CDR1 and CDR2: MDHEN and SYDVKM. This CDR3 region has 14 residues. The CDR3 region is CASSYLGDSYEQYF.

The chain joins TRBV7-9 to TRBJ2-7; TCRdb names TRBD2, which stays unverified in the absence of DNA. CDR1 is SEHNR and CDR2 is FQNEAQ in the germline V gene (reference sequence). The length of the CDR3 is 16 residues. CDR3: CASSSTSQGAPYEQYF.

V gene TRBV28 combines with J gene TRBJ2-2. The CDR3 runs 12 residues. Germline V lookup: CDR1 MDHEN, CDR2 SYDVKM. CDR3 sequence: CASRRNTGELFF.

The chain joins TRBV4-1 to TRBJ1-2. CDR1 and CDR2 (germline): MGHRA, YSYEKL. This CDR3 has 15 residues. The CDR3 loop is CASSRYLTGNYGYTF.

The V and J genes are TRBV5-1 and TRBJ2-1; TCRdb picks TRBD1, but there is no DNA to check that call. CDR3 length: 17 residues. Looked up from germline, CDR1 is SGHRS and CDR2 is YFSETQ. The CDR3 protein is CASSLVGQGEVRNEQFF.

The chain links TRBV27 to TRBJ1-1. The CDR3 totals 13 residues. Per the germline V gene, CDR1 is MNHEY and CDR2 is SMNVEV (reference sequence). This chain's CDR3 is CASSYRMNTEAFF.

This chain links TRBV2 with TRBJ1-5. CDR1 is SNHLY, CDR2 FYNNEI, per germline. The CDR3 covers 14 residues. The chain's CDR3 is CASGQDYSNQPQHF.

V and J are TRBV28 and TRBJ1-6. This CDR3 spans 14 amino acids. CDR1 is MDHEN and CDR2 is SYDVKM in the germline V gene. CDR3 sequence: CASSWWKRNSPLHF.

The chain links TRBV4-2 to TRBJ1-1; TCRdb's D call, TRBD1, is unchecked because there is no DNA. The CDR3 contains 14 residues. Germline CDR1 reads LGHNA; CDR2 reads YNFKEQ. CDR3: CASSLTGPGTEAFF.

The rearrangement joins TRBV3-1 to TRBJ2-2. The CDR3 is 15 residues long. Germline loops: CDR1 LGHDT, CDR2 YNNKEL (reference sequence). CDR3 in amino acids: CASSQGFGTIGELFF.

The chain links TRBV6-2 or TRBV6-3 to TRBJ2-4; TCRdb's assignment of TRBD1 cannot be checked, as there is no DNA. Looked up from germline, CDR1 is MNHEY and CDR2 is SVGEGT. CDR3 length: 15 amino acids. CDR3 sequence: CASSSTGLRVNIQYF.

The chain combines TRBV29-1 with TRBJ1-1. Germline V gene data show CDR1 as SQVTM and CDR2 as ANQGSEA. The CDR3 runs to 14 residues. The chain's CDR3 is CSVEGAGGNTEAFF.

This chain joins TRBV7-3 and TRBJ2-1; TCRdb calls TRBD1, which cannot be checked without DNA. Germline V lookup: CDR1 SGHTA, CDR2 FQGTGA. This CDR3 has 16 residues. CDR3 in amino acids: CASSLNWGDRAYEQFF.

This rearrangement joins TRBV25-1 to TRBJ1-6. CDR1 is MGHDK, CDR2 SYGVNS, per germline. The CDR3 extends over 14 amino acids. CDR3 in amino acids: CASSELGRTSPLHF.

J is TRBJ2-3 and V is TRBV7-2; TCRdb picks TRBD1, but there is no DNA to check that call. CDR1 is SGHTA, CDR2 FQGNSA, per germline. The CDR3 contains 14 residues. CDR3 region: CASSLVGGADTQYF.

The chain couples TRBV4-1 to TRBJ1-5. Germline V gives CDR1 MGHRA, CDR2 YSYEKL. The CDR3 sequence is 14 residues long. CDR3: CASSQGGPGQPQHF.

The chain recombines TRBV29-1 with TRBJ2-7; as DNA is missing, the TRBD1 call by TCRdb cannot be tested. CDR1 SQVTM and CDR2 ANQGSEA come from the germline V gene. The CDR3 runs to 16 residues. CDR3 sequence: CSVRDDIGQGYGEQYF.

V and J are TRBV28 and TRBJ1-5; checking the TCRdb D call of TRBD1 is not possible without DNA. The germline CDR1 and CDR2 sequences are MDHEN and SYDVKM. CDR3 size: 14 residues. CDR3: CATVLGDGDQPQHF.

The rearrangement links TRBV28 to TRBJ1-5; TCRdb lists TRBD1, though no DNA is available to test this call. CDR1 is MDHEN and CDR2 is SYDVKM in the germline V gene. The CDR3 contains 14 residues. CDR3 loop: CASSLSGVNQPQHF.

The chain carries TRBV12-3 or TRBV12-4 and TRBJ2-7. This CDR3 region has 15 residues. This CDR3 reads CASSYDLGAGYEQYF.

The J gene is TRBJ2-1, the V gene TRBV20-1; TCRdb reports TRBD1, a call that lacks DNA to check it against. This CDR3 contains 15 residues. The germline CDR1 and CDR2 sequences are DFQATT and SNEGSKA (reference sequence). CDR3 residues: CSAPSQVVSYNEQFF.

CDR3 sequence reads: CASSPPEGVSYGYTF. This sequence joins TRBV12-3 or TRBV12-4 and TRBJ1-2; TCRdb calls TRBD1, which cannot be checked without DNA. The CDR3 length is 15 residues.

This chain links TRBV27 with TRBJ2-7; the TRBD2 assignment by TCRdb is unverifiable without DNA. Germline values: CDR1 MNHEY, CDR2 SMNVEV (reference sequence). The CDR3 is 15 residues long. The CDR3 loop reads CASSPTPAGAYEQYF.

The V and J genes are TRBV4-3 and TRBJ2-1; the D call of TRBD1 rests on TCRdb alone, since no DNA is present to check it. Germline loops: CDR1 LGHNA, CDR2 YSLEER. The CDR3 sequence is 15 residues long. CDR3 residues: CASSQVLQGRDEQFF.

The CDR3 sequence is CASSQSYSDSTDTQYF. V gene TRBV7-2 combines with J gene TRBJ2-3. Germline values: CDR1 SGHTA, CDR2 FQGNSA. The CDR3 contains 16 residues.